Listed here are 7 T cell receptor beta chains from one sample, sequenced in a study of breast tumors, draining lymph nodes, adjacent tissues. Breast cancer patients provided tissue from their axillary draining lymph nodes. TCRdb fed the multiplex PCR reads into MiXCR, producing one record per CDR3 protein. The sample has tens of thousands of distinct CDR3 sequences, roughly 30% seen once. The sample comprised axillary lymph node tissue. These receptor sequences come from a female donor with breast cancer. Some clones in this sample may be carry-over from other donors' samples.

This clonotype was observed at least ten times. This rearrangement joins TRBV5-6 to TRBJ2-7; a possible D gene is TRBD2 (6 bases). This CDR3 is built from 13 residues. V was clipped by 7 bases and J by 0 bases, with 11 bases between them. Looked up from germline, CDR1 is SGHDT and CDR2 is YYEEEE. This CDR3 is CASSGDDSYEQYF. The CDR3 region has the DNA TGTGCCAGCTCGGGAGACGACTCCTACGAGCAGTACTTC.

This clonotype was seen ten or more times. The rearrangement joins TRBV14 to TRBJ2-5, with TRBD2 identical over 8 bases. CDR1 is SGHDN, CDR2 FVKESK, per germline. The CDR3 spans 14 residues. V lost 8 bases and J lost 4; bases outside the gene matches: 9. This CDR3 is CASGRAGARETQYF. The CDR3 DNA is TGTGCCAGCGGACGAGCGGGAGCACGAGAGACCCAGTACTTC.

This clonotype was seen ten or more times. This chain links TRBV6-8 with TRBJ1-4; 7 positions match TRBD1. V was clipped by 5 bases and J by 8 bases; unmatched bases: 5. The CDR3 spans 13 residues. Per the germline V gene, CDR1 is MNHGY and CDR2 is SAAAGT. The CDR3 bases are TGTGCCAGCAGTAGCACGGACAGGGAAAAACTGTTTTTT. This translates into CASSSTDREKLFF.

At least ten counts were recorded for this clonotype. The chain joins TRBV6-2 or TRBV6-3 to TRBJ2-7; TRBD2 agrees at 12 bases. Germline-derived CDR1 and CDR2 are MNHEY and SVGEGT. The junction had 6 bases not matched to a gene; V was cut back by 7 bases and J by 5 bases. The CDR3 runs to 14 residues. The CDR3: CASKRLAGAHEQYF. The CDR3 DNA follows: TGTGCCAGCAAACGACTAGCGGGGGCCCACGAGCAGTACTTC.

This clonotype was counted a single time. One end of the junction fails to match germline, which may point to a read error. CDR3 sequence: CGARTFNEKPFF. The CDR3 DNA is TGCGGTGCAAGGACATTTAATGAAAAACCGTTTTTT. The rearrangement joins TRBV20-1 to TRBJ1-4, with a possible D match to TRBD1 (5 bases). The CDR3 sequence is 12 residues long. Germline values: CDR1 DFQATT, CDR2 SNEGSKA (reference sequence).

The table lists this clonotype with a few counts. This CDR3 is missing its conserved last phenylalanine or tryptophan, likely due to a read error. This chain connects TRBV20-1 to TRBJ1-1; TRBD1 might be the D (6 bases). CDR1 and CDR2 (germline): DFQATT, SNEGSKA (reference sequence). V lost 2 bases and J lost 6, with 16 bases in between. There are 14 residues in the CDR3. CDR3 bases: TGCAGTGCTAGATCGCGGACAGAAATTTCTGAAGCTTTCCTT. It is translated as CSARSRTEISEAFL.

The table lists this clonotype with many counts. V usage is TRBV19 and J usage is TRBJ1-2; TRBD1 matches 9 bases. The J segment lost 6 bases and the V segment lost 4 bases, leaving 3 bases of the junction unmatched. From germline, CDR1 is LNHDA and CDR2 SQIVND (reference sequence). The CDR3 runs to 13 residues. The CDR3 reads CASSTGQGNGYTF. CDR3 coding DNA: TGTGCCAGTAGTACGGGACAGGGTAATGGCTACACCTTC.